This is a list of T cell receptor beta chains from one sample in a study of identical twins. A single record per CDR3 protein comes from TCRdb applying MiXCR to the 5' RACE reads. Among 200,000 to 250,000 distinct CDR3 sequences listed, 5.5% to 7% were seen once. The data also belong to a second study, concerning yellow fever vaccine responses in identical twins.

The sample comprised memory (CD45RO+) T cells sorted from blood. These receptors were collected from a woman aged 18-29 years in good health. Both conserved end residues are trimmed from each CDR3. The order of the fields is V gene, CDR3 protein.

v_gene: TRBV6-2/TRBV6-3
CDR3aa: ASSYGNSNQPQH

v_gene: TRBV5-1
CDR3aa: ASSLGHQNTEAF

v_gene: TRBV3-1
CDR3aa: ASSPRASGEQF

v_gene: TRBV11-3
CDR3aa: ASSSTSGFYNEQF

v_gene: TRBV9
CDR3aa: ASIDRNTGELF

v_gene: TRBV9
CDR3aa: ASSPPGQGNVLT

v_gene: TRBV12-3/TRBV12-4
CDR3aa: ASSWTSGNEQY

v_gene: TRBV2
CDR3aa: ASTPLGAGGAAVEKLF

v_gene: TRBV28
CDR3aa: ASSPPGSMNEQF

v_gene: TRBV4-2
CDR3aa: ASSQDLGGSSYNEQF

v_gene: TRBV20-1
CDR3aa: SAQKSQGFNQPQH

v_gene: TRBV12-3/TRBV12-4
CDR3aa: ASSSSGISVQY

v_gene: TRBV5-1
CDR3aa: ASRLSGIEPGYT

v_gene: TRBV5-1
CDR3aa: ASSSGLAGAGDTQY

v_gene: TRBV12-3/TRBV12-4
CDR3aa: ASSPSNQPQH

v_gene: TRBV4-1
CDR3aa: ASSQDSGTGFYNEQF

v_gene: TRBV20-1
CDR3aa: SARPSGRASYNEQF

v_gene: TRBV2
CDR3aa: ASNYRDTYNEQF

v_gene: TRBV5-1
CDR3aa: ASRKTATEAF

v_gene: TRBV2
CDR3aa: ASRAGQAFNSPLH

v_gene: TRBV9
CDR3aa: ASSEGTSGPYEQY

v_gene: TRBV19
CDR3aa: ASSISGLAGYNEQF

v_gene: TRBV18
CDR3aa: ASSPRSRMETQY

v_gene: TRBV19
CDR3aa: ASSIKGSSYEQY

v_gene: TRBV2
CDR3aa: ASSGTGNNEQF

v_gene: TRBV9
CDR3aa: ASSVNTGGETQY

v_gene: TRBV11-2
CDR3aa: ASSPTFPGSTDTQY

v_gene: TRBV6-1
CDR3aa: ASMLDSMNTEAF

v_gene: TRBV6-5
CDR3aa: ATPRGQGMDTGELF

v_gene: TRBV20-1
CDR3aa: SARLAGVYEQF

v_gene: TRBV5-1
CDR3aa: ASSEGGLNYGYT

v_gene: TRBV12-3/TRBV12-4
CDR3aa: ASSLALAHTGELF

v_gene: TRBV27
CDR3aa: ASSSDRVSQNSPLH

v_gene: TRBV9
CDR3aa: ASSAQQDRSHSYEQY

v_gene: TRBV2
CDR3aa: ASSASGARGTQY

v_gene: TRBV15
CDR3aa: ATSRPLAGGYNEQF

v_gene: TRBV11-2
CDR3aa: ASSLGPANNNEQF

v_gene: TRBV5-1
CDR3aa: ASSLATRPRGLLDTQY

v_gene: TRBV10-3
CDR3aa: AISDQLLSNQPQH

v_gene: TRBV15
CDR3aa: ATEDRPLYGYT

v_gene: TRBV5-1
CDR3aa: ASSLLGQGLETQY

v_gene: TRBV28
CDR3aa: ASSYPGTSGRTDTQY

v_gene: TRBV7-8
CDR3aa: ASSQGLSPQH

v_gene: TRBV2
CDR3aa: ASVRGQGVGTGELF

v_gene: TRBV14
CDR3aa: ASSQGDRGLNTEAF

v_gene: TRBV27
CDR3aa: ASSPLSGGSYNEQF

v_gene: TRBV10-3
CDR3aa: AISVEQSAYEQY

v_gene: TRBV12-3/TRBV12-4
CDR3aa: ASSLSTYEQY

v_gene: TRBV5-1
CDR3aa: ASSLSRFGAPSSYEQY

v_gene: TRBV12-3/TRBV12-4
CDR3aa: ASTLDRAYGYT

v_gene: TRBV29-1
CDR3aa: SAPRAVNTDTQY

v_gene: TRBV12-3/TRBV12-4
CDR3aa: ASSAGTPLNEQF

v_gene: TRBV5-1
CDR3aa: ASSARVNYGYT

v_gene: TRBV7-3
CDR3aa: ASRRNPADTQY

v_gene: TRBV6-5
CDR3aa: ASSSHRRQPGNTIY